This TCR delta chain was sequenced in a study of gamma-delta T cells after stem cell transplantation. CDR1 GEAIGNYY and CDR2 EKD come from the germline V gene. V lost 3 bases, J lost 5 bases, and 19 bases stayed unmatched. The CDR3 is 19 residues long. TCRdb reanalysed the RT-PCR reads via CATT. Here the sample spans roughly 2,400 delta-chain clones, roughly 19% being singletons. This clone was picked up a small number of times. The sample contains more than one DNA sequence encoding this CDR3. This receptor was taken from a human donor. It is not recorded whose cells these are; they may come from a transplant donor. V gene TRDV2 combines with J gene TRDJ1; 11 nucleotides align to TRDD3. The source material was gamma-delta T cells. CDR3 bases: TGTGCCTGTGACGCTCTACTGGGGGATAATCAGCCACCAGCGGATAAACTCATCTTT. Protein: CACDALLGDNQPPADKLIF.